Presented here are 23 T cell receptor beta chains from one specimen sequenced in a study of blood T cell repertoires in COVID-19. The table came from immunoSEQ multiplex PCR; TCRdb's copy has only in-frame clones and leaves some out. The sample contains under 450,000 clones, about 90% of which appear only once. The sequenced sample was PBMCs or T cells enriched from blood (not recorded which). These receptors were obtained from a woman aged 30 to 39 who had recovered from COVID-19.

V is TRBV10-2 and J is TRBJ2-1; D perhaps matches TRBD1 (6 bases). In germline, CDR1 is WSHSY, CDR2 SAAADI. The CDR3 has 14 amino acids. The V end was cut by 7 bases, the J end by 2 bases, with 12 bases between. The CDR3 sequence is CASKIQGTYNEQFF. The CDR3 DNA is TGCGCCAGCAAAATACAGGGAACCTACAATGAGCAGTTCTTC.

The CDR3: CASSHTGQGAQPQHF. CDR3 nucleotide sequence: TGTGCCAGCAGCCATACGGGACAGGGGGCACAGCCCCAGCATTTT. This chain uses TRBV4-2 with TRBJ1-5; 12 bases line up with TRBD1. Germline lookup yields CDR1 LGHNA and CDR2 YNFKEQ. J was trimmed by 7 bases and V by 3 bases; bases with no gene match: 4. This CDR3 has 15 residues.

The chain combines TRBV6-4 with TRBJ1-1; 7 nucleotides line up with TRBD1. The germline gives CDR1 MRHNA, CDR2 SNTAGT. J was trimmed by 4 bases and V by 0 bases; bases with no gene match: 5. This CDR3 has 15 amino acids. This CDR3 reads CASSDSNRGGTEAFF. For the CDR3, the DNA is TGTGCCAGCAGTGACTCGAACAGGGGAGGCACTGAAGCTTTCTTT.

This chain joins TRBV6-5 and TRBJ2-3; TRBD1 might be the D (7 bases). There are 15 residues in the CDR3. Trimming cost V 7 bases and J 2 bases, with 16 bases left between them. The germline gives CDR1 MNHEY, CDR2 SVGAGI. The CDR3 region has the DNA TGTGCCAGCACTGGGGGCGGGACAGCCACAGATACGCAGTATTTT. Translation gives CASTGGGTATDTQYF.

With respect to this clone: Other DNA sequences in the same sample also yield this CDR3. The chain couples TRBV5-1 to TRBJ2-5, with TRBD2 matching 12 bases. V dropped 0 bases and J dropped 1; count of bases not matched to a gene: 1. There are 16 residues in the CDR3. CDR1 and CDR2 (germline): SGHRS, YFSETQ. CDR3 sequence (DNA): TGCGCCAGCAGCTTGGGACTAGCGGGGGTCCAAGAGACCCAGTACTTC. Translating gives CASSLGLAGVQETQYF.

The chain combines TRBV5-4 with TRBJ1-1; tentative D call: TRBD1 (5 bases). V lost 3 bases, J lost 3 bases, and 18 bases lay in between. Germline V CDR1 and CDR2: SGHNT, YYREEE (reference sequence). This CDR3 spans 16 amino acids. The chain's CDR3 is CASSSPGGTAYTEAFF. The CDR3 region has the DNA TGTGCCAGCAGCTCCCCGGGCGGGACGGCCTACACTGAAGCTTTCTTT.

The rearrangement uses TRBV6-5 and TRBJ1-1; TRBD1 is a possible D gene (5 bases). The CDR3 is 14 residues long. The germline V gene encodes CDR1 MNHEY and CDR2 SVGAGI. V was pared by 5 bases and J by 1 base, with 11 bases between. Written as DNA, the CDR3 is TGTGCCAGCAGTATCGGTAGGGGGAACACTGAAGCTTTCTTT. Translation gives CASSIGRGNTEAFF.

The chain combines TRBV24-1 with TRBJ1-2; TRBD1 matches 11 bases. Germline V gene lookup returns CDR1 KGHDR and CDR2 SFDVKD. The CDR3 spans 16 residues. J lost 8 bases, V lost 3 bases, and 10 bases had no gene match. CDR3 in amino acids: CATSDTGQGANEGYTF. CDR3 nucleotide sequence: TGTGCCACCAGTGATACCGGACAGGGGGCAAATGAGGGCTACACCTTC.

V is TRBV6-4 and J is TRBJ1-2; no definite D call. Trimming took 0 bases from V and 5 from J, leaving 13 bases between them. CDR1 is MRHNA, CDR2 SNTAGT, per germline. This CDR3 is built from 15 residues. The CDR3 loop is CASSDSSRSPYGYTF. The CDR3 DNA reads TGTGCCAGCAGTGACTCGAGTCGGAGCCCTTATGGCTACACCTTC.

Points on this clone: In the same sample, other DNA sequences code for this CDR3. CDR3: CASSLIRGTEAFF. CDR3 nucleotide sequence: TGTGCCAGCAGTTTAATCAGGGGCACTGAAGCTTTCTTT. V is TRBV27 and J is TRBJ1-1; a possible D gene is TRBD1 (6 bases). The CDR3 has 13 residues. Per germline, CDR1 MNHEY and CDR2 SMNVEV (reference sequence). V gave up 2 bases and J gave up 4 bases, with 8 bases separating them.

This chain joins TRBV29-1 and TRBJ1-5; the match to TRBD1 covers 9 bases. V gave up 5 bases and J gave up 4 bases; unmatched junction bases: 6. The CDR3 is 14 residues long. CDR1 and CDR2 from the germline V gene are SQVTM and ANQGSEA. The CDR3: CSVSGTGHNQPQHF. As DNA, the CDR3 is TGCAGCGTTTCCGGGACAGGGCATAATCAGCCCCAGCATTTT.

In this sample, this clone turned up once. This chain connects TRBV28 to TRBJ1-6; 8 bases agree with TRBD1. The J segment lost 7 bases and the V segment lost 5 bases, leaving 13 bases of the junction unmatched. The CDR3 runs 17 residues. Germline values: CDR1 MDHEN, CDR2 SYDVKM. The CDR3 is CASSRPRTGTGNSPLHF. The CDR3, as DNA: TGTGCCAGCAGTCGACCCAGGACAGGGACGGGGAATTCACCCCTCCACTTT.

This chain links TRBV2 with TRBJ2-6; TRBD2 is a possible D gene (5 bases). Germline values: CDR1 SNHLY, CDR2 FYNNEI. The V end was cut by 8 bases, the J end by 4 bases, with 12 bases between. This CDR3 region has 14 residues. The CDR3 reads CASQEVAGANVLTF. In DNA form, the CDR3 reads TGTGCCAGCCAGGAGGTAGCAGGGGCCAACGTCCTGACTTTC.

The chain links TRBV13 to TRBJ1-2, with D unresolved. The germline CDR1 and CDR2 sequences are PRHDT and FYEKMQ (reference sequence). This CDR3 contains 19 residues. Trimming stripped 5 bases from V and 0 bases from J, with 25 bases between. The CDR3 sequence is CASSPKKLGDDFPNYGYTF. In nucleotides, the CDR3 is TGTGCCAGCAGCCCCAAAAAGTTGGGAGACGACTTTCCTAACTATGGCTACACCTTC.

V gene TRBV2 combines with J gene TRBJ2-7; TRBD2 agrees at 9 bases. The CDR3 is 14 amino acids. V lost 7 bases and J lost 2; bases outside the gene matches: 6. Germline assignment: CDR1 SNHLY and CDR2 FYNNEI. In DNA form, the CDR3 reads TGTGCCAGCATGGGGACTAGCTTAACCTACGAGCAGTACTTC. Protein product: CASMGTSLTYEQYF.

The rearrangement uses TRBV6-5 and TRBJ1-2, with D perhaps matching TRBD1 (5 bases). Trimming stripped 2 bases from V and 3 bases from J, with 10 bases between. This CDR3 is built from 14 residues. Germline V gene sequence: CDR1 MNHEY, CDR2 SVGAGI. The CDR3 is CASSYRDSHYGYTF. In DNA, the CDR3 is TGTGCCAGCAGTTACCGAGACAGTCACTATGGCTACACCTTC.

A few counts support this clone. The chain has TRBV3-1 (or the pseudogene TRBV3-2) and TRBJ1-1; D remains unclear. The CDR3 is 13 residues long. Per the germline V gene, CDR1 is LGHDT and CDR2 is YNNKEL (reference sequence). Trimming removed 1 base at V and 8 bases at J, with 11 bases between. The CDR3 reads CASSQVESLEAFF. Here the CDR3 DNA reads TGTGCCAGCAGCCAAGTCGAGTCACTGGAAGCTTTCTTT.

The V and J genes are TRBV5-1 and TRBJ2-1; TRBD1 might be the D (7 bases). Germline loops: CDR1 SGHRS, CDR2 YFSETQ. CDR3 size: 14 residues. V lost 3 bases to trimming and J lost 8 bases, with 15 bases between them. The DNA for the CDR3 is TGCGCCAGCAGCTCGGTCAGGGGGGTCGATGAGCAGTTCTTC. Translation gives CASSSVRGVDEQFF.

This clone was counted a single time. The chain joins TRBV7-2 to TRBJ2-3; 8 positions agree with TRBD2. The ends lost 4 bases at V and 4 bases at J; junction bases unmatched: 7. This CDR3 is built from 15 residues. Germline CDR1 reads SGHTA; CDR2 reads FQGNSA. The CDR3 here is CASSSPGLAADTQYF. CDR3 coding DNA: TGTGCCAGCAGCTCCCCTGGACTAGCCGCAGATACGCAGTATTTT.

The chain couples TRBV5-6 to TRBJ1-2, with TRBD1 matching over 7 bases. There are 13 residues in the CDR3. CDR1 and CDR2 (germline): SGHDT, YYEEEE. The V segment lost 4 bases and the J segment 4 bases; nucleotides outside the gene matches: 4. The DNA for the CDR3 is TGTGCCAGCAGCCTACAGGGGTTCTATGGCTACACCTTC. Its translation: CASSLQGFYGYTF.

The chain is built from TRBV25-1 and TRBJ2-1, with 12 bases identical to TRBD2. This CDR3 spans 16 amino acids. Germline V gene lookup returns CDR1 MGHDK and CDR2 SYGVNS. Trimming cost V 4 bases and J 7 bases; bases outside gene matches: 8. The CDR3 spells CASSGSWLAGGNEQFF. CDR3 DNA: TGTGCCAGCAGTGGGTCCTGGCTAGCGGGAGGGAATGAGCAGTTCTTC.

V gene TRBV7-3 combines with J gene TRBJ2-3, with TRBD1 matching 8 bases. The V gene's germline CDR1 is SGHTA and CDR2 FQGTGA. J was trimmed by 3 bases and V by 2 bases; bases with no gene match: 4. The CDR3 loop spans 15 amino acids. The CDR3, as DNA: TGTGCCAGCAGCTTACATCAGGGGGCAACAGATACGCAGTATTTT. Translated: CASSLHQGATDTQYF.

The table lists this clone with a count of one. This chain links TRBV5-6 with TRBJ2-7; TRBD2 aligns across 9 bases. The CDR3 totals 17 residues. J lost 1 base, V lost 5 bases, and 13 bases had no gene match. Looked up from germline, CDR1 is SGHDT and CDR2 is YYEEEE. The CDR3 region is CASSRERGGRGSYEQYF. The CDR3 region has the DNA TGTGCCAGCAGTCGTGAGAGGGGCGGGAGGGGGTCCTACGAGCAGTACTTC.